The 30 T cell receptor beta chains reported below all come from one sample, sequenced in a study of blood T cell repertoires in COVID-19. The table came from immunoSEQ multiplex PCR; TCRdb's copy has only in-frame clones and leaves some out. Here the sample spans around 300,000 clones, about 86% being singletons. The sequencing sample was made of peripheral blood. All receptors come from a woman between 25 and 40 years old who had recovered from COVID-19.

The chain recombines TRBV6-5 with TRBJ1-5; no firm D call. The V and J ends lost 5 bases and 6 bases respectively, with 14 bases between them. Germline CDR1 reads MNHEY; CDR2 reads SVGAGI. This CDR3 is 14 amino acids long. The CDR3, as DNA: TGTGCCAGCAGTAGCAGCGGGGTAGGTCAGCCCCAGCATTTT. Its translation is CASSSSGVGQPQHF.

V and J are TRBV29-1 and TRBJ2-4; D is uncertain. The germline V and J ends were trimmed by 6 bases and 2 bases, with 8 bases remaining between them. Germline assignment: CDR1 SQVTM and CDR2 ANQGSEA. The CDR3 covers 12 residues. The CDR3 sequence: CSVAATKNIQYF. The DNA for the CDR3 is TGCAGCGTCGCGGCAACCAAAAACATTCAGTACTTC.

This sequence joins TRBV7-9 and TRBJ2-7; 8 nucleotides line up with TRBD1. The CDR3 covers 14 residues. V dropped 4 bases and J dropped 3; count of bases not matched to a gene: 5. Germline V gene lookup returns CDR1 SEHNR and CDR2 FQNEAQ (reference sequence). CDR3 sequence reads: CASSSSTGDYEQYF. The CDR3 DNA is TGTGCCAGCAGCTCCTCGACAGGGGACTACGAGCAGTACTTC.

This clone was seen once. The chain recombines TRBV6-5 with TRBJ2-4; 8 bases fit TRBD1. CDR1 is MNHEY and CDR2 is SVGAGI in the germline V gene. This CDR3 spans 14 amino acids. J lost 4 bases, V lost 6 bases, and 5 bases had no gene match. The CDR3 loop is CASSRRTGKNIQYF. The CDR3 DNA sequence: TGTGCCAGCAGCCGACGGACAGGGAAAAACATTCAGTACTTC.

The rearrangement links TRBV2 to TRBJ2-7; D gene ambiguous. The CDR3 length is 11 residues. CDR1 SNHLY and CDR2 FYNNEI come from the germline V gene. Trimming pared 5 bases from V and 12 bases from J, leaving 14 bases between. The CDR3 sequence is CASSLRFGGYF. The CDR3 bases are TGTGCCAGCAGTTTACGGTTCGGCGGGTACTTC. Looking up the rest from reference TRBV2 and TRBJ2-7 gives the full variable domain: EPEVTQTPSHQVTQMGQEVILRCVPISNHLYFYWYRQILGQKVEFLVSFYNNEISEKSEIFDDQFSVERPDGSNFTLKIRSTKLEDSAMYFCASSLRFGGYFGPGTRLTVT.

This clone appeared a few times. The chain carries TRBV5-1 and TRBJ2-1; possibly TRBD2 for D (6 bases). V dropped 0 bases and J dropped 5 bases, with 12 bases sitting between them. This CDR3 spans 15 amino acids. CDR1 and CDR2 from the germline V gene are SGHRS and YFSETQ. The CDR3 spells CASSLAFGRNNEQFF. The CDR3 DNA follows: TGCGCCAGCAGCTTGGCCTTCGGGAGAAACAATGAGCAGTTCTTC. Full variable domain (rest looked up from reference TRBV5-1 and TRBJ2-1): KAGVTQTPRYLIKTRGQQVTLSCSPISGHRSVSWYQQTPGQGLQFLFEYFSETQRNKGNFPGRFSGRQFSNSRSEMNVSTLELGDSALYLCASSLAFGRNNEQFFGPGTRLTVL.

The chain's CDR3 is CASSLFAGTNEKLFF. The CDR3 DNA is TGTGCCAGCAGTTTATTCGCAGGCACTAATGAAAAACTGTTTTTT. The chain links TRBV27 to TRBJ1-4; D unresolved. Germline loops: CDR1 MNHEY, CDR2 SMNVEV (reference sequence). This CDR3 is built from 15 residues. With 1 base removed from V and 2 bases from J, the gap between germline ends came to 8 bases.

The V and J genes are TRBV15 and TRBJ2-1, with D possibly matching TRBD1 (6 bases). Germline V gene data show CDR1 as LNHNV and CDR2 as YYDKDF (reference sequence). V lost 9 bases and J lost 4, with 19 bases in between. The CDR3 loop spans 15 amino acids. Here the CDR3 DNA reads TGTGCCACGTCCAAATCGGACAGAGATTACAATGAGCAGTTCTTC. This encodes CATSKSDRDYNEQFF.

The chain couples TRBV19 to TRBJ2-3, with D uncertain. This CDR3 comprises 13 residues. Looked up from germline, CDR1 is LNHDA and CDR2 is SQIVND (reference sequence). The V and J ends lost 6 bases and 2 bases respectively, with 9 bases between them. In DNA, the CDR3 is TGTGCCAGTAGGTCTCAGGACACAGATACGCAGTATTTT. It yields the protein CASRSQDTDTQYF.

The J gene is TRBJ1-2, the V gene TRBV20-1, with unresolved D. The V gene lost 3 bases and the J gene lost 5 bases, with 22 bases spanning the gap. This CDR3 contains 16 residues. Germline CDR1 is DFQATT and CDR2 is SNEGSKA (reference sequence). The CDR3 DNA reads as TGCAGTGCTAGTGGACCCTCACCCATCCGAGGTTATGGCTACACCTTC. Its protein is CSASGPSPIRGYGYTF.

The V gene is TRBV6-5, the J gene TRBJ2-1; the match to TRBD2 covers 9 bases. This CDR3 region has 15 residues. Germline assignment: CDR1 MNHEY and CDR2 SVGAGI. The V and J ends lost 2 bases and 9 bases, in that order; junction bases with no gene match: 8. DNA of the CDR3: TGTGCCAGCAGTTACCGTCATAGCGGGAGAGGTGAGCAGTTCTTC. It is translated as CASSYRHSGRGEQFF.

This clone was found a few times. This chain links TRBV7-9 with TRBJ2-7; TRBD2 might be the D (5 bases). The germline V gene has CDR1 SEHNR and CDR2 FQNEAQ (reference sequence). There are 15 residues in the CDR3. The V end lost 1 base, the J end lost 6 bases, and 16 bases lay between the germline ends. CDR3 sequence: CASSLVGGRASEQYF. The CDR3 DNA reads as TGTGCCAGCAGCTTAGTAGGTGGGAGAGCAAGCGAGCAGTACTTC.

V usage is TRBV21-1 and J usage is TRBJ1-4; the listed D gene, TRBD1, was not tested against the DNA. TRBV21-1 is tagged as a pseudogene. The CDR3 totals 16 residues. This CDR3 is CASSTRDRATNEKLFF. In DNA form, the CDR3 reads TGTGCCAGCAGCACCCGGGACAGGGCAACTAATGAAAAACTGTTTTTT.

In this sample, this clone turned up once. The rearrangement uses TRBV27 and TRBJ2-5; 9 bases fit TRBD1. The V gene's germline CDR1 is MNHEY and CDR2 SMNVEV (reference sequence). The CDR3 runs 19 residues. V lost 5 bases to trimming and J lost 1 base; unmatched junction nucleotides: 17. DNA for the CDR3: TGTGCCAGCAGTCCCTGGGACAGGGCCCAGCATATTAGCCAAGAGACCCAGTACTTC. The encoded protein is CASSPWDRAQHISQETQYF.

The chain couples TRBV6-4 to TRBJ2-3; tentatively, D is TRBD2 (5 bases). V gave up 6 bases and J gave up 1 base, with 14 bases separating them. Per germline, CDR1 MRHNA and CDR2 SNTAGT. This CDR3 contains 15 residues. CDR3 nucleotides: TGTGCCAGCAGCCCGAACCGCGGGCGCACAGATACGCAGTATTTT. Its translation is CASSPNRGRTDTQYF.

The CDR3, as DNA: TGTGCCAGCAGTCCTTACACCGGGGAGCTGTTTTTT. Encoded protein: CASSPYTGELFF. The chain has TRBV27 and TRBJ2-2; D gene unclear. In germline, CDR1 is MNHEY, CDR2 SMNVEV (reference sequence). This CDR3 has 12 amino acids. V lost 5 bases, J lost 3 bases, and 4 bases lay in between.

This chain connects TRBV7-2 to TRBJ2-1; TRBD2 aligns across 13 bases. From germline, CDR1 is SGHTA and CDR2 FQGNSA. J gave up 4 bases and V 5 bases, and 5 bases lay outside the gene matches. This CDR3 is built from 16 residues. CDR3 sequence (DNA): TGTGCCAGCAGCGAATGGACTAGCGGGGGATACAATGAGCAGTTCTTC. It is translated as CASSEWTSGGYNEQFF.

The gene calls are TRBV2 and TRBJ1-5; 7 positions match TRBD1. The junction had 10 bases not matched to a gene; V was cut back by 3 bases and J by 2 bases. Germline CDR1 and CDR2: SNHLY and FYNNEI. CDR3 length: 17 amino acids. CDR3: CASSEGQRPWGNQPQHF. The DNA of the CDR3 is TGTGCCAGCAGTGAGGGACAGCGGCCCTGGGGCAATCAGCCCCAGCATTTT.

The chain links TRBV30 to TRBJ1-1; 7 bases fit TRBD1. The CDR3 sequence is 14 residues long. The V gene end was trimmed by 3 bases and the J gene end by 3 bases; junction bases not matched to a gene: 7. Germline values: CDR1 GTSNPN, CDR2 SVGIG (reference sequence). The CDR3 reads CAWRLKGGHTEAFF. Written as DNA, the CDR3 is TGTGCCTGGAGATTAAAAGGGGGCCACACTGAAGCTTTCTTT.

This clone was counted only a few times. The rearrangement uses TRBV5-4 and TRBJ1-3, with TRBD1 identical over 8 bases. The germline V gene encodes CDR1 SGHNT and CDR2 YYREEE (reference sequence). Losses at the gene ends were 4 bases for V and 0 bases for J; bases not matched to a gene: 12. This CDR3 has 18 amino acids. CDR3 coding DNA: TGTGCCAGCAGCCCGTTACCCGGGACAGGTGACTCTGGAAACACCATATATTTT. It codes for CASSPLPGTGDSGNTIYF.

This chain connects TRBV6-5 to TRBJ2-1; D gene ambiguous. V gave up 8 bases and J gave up 10 bases, with 9 bases separating them. Germline CDR1 is MNHEY and CDR2 is SVGAGI. The CDR3 is 10 residues long. The CDR3 loop is CASGPGEQFF. DNA of the CDR3: TGTGCCAGCGGCCCCGGGGAGCAGTTCTTC.

The chain has TRBV7-9 and TRBJ1-5, with 8 bases fitting TRBD1. Germline-derived CDR1 and CDR2 are SEHNR and FQNEAQ (reference sequence). This CDR3 region has 15 residues. With V trimmed by 5 bases and J by 3 bases, 6 bases remained unmatched. The CDR3 here is CASSPGQGYNQPQHF. The CDR3 DNA is TGTGCCAGCAGCCCCGGACAGGGTTACAATCAGCCCCAGCATTTT.

This sequence joins TRBV5-1 and TRBJ1-1; TRBD1 is a possible D gene (5 bases). CDR1 is SGHRS, CDR2 YFSETQ, per germline. The CDR3 runs to 13 residues. The germline V and J ends were trimmed by 3 bases and 3 bases, with 9 bases remaining between them. In nucleotides, the CDR3 is TGCGCCAGCAGCTGGACGGGGGACACTGAAGCTTTCTTT. Translating it yields CASSWTGDTEAFF.

The chain is built from TRBV10-3 and TRBJ2-5, with TRBD2 matching 7 bases. V was pared by 3 bases and J by 5 bases, with 18 bases of the junction left unmatched. The CDR3 sequence is 18 residues long. Germline V gene data show CDR1 as ENHRY and CDR2 as SYGVKD. The CDR3 is CAISDTGRSGRIEETQYF. CDR3 bases: TGTGCCATCAGTGATACCGGTCGGTCCGGGAGGATTGAGGAGACCCAGTACTTC.

This clone was counted between two and nine times. This chain links TRBV2 with TRBJ2-7; 10 bases are a match to TRBD1. The CDR3 spans 14 residues. The V segment lost 5 bases and the J segment 5 bases; nucleotides outside the gene matches: 6. Per the germline V gene, CDR1 is SNHLY and CDR2 is FYNNEI. The CDR3 nucleotides are TGTGCCAGCAGTAGAAGACAGGGGGCCGACGAGCAGTACTTC. Translating gives CASSRRQGADEQYF. Full variable domain (rest looked up from reference TRBV2 and TRBJ2-7): EPEVTQTPSHQVTQMGQEVILRCVPISNHLYFYWYRQILGQKVEFLVSFYNNEISEKSEIFDDQFSVERPDGSNFTLKIRSTKLEDSAMYFCASSRRQGADEQYFGPGTRLTVT.

This clone occurred once. The chain carries TRBV10-2 and TRBJ2-2, with D perhaps TRBD2 (7 bases). The germline gives CDR1 WSHSY, CDR2 SAAADI. This CDR3 has 14 amino acids. Trimming pared 8 bases from V and 6 bases from J, leaving 16 bases between. As DNA, the CDR3 is TGCGCCAGCTGCCGGGGGGCCGGGGCCGGGGAGCTGTTTTTT. Translated, it gives CASCRGAGAGELFF.

The J gene is TRBJ1-5, the V gene TRBV6-2 or TRBV6-3, with D hard to call. The CDR3 is 16 amino acids. The germline V gene encodes CDR1 MNHEY and CDR2 SVGEGT. Trimming removed 2 bases at V and 0 bases at J, with 11 bases between. In nucleotides, the CDR3 is TGTGCCAGCAGTTACGGAGGCGTAGATAGCAATCAGCCCCAGCATTTT. Protein: CASSYGGVDSNQPQHF.

A few counts support this clone. This chain joins TRBV30 and TRBJ1-1; D remains unclear. CDR3 length: 12 residues. V lost 4 bases to trimming and J lost 0 bases, with 6 bases between them. Germline values: CDR1 GTSNPN, CDR2 SVGIG (reference sequence). In nucleotides, the CDR3 is TGTGCCTGGAAGGAGATGAACACTGAAGCTTTCTTT. Translating it yields CAWKEMNTEAFF.

The CDR3 coding sequence is TGTGCCAGCAGCCAAGATTACGAGAGATTGGCCCAGTACTTC. Residues: CASSQDYERLAQYF. The chain employs TRBV4-2 and TRBJ2-5; D gene uncertain. Trimming pared 0 bases from V and 9 bases from J, leaving 14 bases between. CDR1 is LGHNA and CDR2 is YNFKEQ in the germline V gene. This CDR3 is 14 amino acids long.

The V gene is TRBV19, the J gene TRBJ2-7, with 7 bases lining up with TRBD1. The CDR3 totals 15 residues. Per germline, CDR1 LNHDA and CDR2 SQIVND (reference sequence). J was trimmed by 3 bases and V by 5 bases; bases with no gene match: 10. The CDR3: CASSVSGGSIYEQYF. CDR3 nucleotide sequence: TGTGCCAGTAGTGTGTCAGGGGGTTCGATCTACGAGCAGTACTTC.